Shown below are 7 T cell receptor beta chains from a single sample sequenced in a study of blood T cell repertoires in COVID-19. The data were produced by immunoSEQ multiplex PCR, yet TCRdb's version contains in-frame clones alone and is incomplete. The sample consists of roughly 120,000 clones, around 90% of them appearing once. Material: peripheral blood. The receptors come from a man aged 55-75 years with COVID-19, enrolled during active disease.

The chain uses TRBV18 and TRBJ1-2, with D tentatively TRBD1 (6 bases). The CDR3 sequence is 14 residues long. Trimming cost V 5 bases and J 6 bases, with 16 bases left between them. From germline, CDR1 is KGHSH and CDR2 LQKENI. CDR3 nucleotides: TGTGCCAGCTCAACATCAGGACAGTTTGATGGCTACACCTTC. Its translation is CASSTSGQFDGYTF.

The chain is built from TRBV11-2 and TRBJ2-1, with a weak D call TRBD1 (6 bases). Germline CDR1 and CDR2: SGHAT and FQNNGV. Trimming pared 3 bases from V and 9 bases from J, leaving 9 bases between. This CDR3 is built from 12 residues. The CDR3 here is CASSFRGSEQFF. CDR3 sequence (DNA): TGTGCCAGCAGCTTCAGGGGAAGTGAGCAGTTCTTC.

The V call is TRBV5-4, the J call TRBJ2-6; possibly TRBD1 for D (6 bases). The CDR3 extends over 15 amino acids. The V end lost 5 bases, the J end lost 3 bases, and 12 bases lay between the germline ends. Germline CDR1 and CDR2: SGHNT and YYREEE (reference sequence). The CDR3 region is CASRSRGIGANVLTF. CDR3 nucleotides: TGTGCCAGCAGAAGCAGGGGAATTGGGGCCAACGTCCTGACTTTC. The full variable domain, completed using reference TRBV5-4 and TRBJ2-6, is ETGVTQSPTHLIKTRGQQVTLRCSSQSGHNTVSWYQQALGQGPQFIFQYYREEENGRGNFPPRFSGLQFPNYSSELNVNALELDDSALYLCASRSRGIGANVLTFGAGSRLTVL.

This clone was recorded only once. The chain joins TRBV7-9 to TRBJ2-7, with 11 nucleotides matching TRBD1. The CDR3 runs 15 residues. Germline CDR1 is SEHNR and CDR2 is FQNEAQ (reference sequence). Unmatched junction bases numbered 6, after V lost 5 bases and J lost 3 bases. CDR3 sequence: CASSPGQGASYEQYF. In nucleotides, the CDR3 is TGTGCCAGCAGCCCCGGACAGGGGGCTAGCTACGAGCAGTACTTC.

The rearrangement joins TRBV7-9 to TRBJ1-1, with unresolved D. Germline CDR1 SEHNR, CDR2 FQNEAQ (reference sequence). The CDR3 sequence is 14 residues long. The V end lost 1 base, the J end lost 2 bases, and 8 bases lay between the germline ends. The CDR3 region is CASSLGQSNTEAFF. The CDR3 bases are TGTGCCAGCAGCTTAGGGCAGTCCAACACTGAAGCTTTCTTT. The full variable domain, rest sourced from reference TRBV7-9 and TRBJ1-1, is DTGVSQNPRHKITKRGQNVTFRCDPISEHNRLYWYRQTLGQGPEFLTYFQNEAQLEKSRLLSDRFSAERPKGSFSTLEIQRTEQGDSAMYLCASSLGQSNTEAFFGQGTRLTVV.

This clone was detected only a few times. The same CDR3 can be traced to other DNA sequences in this sample. The chain couples TRBV7-9 to TRBJ2-3; 9 bases align to TRBD1. V was pared by 5 bases and J by 0 bases, with 0 bases of the junction left unmatched. Germline lookup yields CDR1 SEHNR and CDR2 FQNEAQ (reference sequence). The CDR3 covers 14 residues. CDR3 in DNA: TGTGCCAGCAGCGGGACAGGGAGCACAGATACGCAGTATTTT. As protein: CASSGTGSTDTQYF.

The chain links TRBV11-3 to TRBJ1-3, with D possibly TRBD1 on 6 matching bases. Trimming removed 0 bases from V and 2 bases from J, with 14 bases in between. This CDR3 is built from 17 residues. In germline, CDR1 is SGHNT, CDR2 YENEEA. The CDR3 here is CASSLDDTGPPGNTIYF. Here the CDR3 DNA reads TGTGCCAGCAGCTTAGATGATACAGGGCCCCCTGGAAACACCATATATTTT.